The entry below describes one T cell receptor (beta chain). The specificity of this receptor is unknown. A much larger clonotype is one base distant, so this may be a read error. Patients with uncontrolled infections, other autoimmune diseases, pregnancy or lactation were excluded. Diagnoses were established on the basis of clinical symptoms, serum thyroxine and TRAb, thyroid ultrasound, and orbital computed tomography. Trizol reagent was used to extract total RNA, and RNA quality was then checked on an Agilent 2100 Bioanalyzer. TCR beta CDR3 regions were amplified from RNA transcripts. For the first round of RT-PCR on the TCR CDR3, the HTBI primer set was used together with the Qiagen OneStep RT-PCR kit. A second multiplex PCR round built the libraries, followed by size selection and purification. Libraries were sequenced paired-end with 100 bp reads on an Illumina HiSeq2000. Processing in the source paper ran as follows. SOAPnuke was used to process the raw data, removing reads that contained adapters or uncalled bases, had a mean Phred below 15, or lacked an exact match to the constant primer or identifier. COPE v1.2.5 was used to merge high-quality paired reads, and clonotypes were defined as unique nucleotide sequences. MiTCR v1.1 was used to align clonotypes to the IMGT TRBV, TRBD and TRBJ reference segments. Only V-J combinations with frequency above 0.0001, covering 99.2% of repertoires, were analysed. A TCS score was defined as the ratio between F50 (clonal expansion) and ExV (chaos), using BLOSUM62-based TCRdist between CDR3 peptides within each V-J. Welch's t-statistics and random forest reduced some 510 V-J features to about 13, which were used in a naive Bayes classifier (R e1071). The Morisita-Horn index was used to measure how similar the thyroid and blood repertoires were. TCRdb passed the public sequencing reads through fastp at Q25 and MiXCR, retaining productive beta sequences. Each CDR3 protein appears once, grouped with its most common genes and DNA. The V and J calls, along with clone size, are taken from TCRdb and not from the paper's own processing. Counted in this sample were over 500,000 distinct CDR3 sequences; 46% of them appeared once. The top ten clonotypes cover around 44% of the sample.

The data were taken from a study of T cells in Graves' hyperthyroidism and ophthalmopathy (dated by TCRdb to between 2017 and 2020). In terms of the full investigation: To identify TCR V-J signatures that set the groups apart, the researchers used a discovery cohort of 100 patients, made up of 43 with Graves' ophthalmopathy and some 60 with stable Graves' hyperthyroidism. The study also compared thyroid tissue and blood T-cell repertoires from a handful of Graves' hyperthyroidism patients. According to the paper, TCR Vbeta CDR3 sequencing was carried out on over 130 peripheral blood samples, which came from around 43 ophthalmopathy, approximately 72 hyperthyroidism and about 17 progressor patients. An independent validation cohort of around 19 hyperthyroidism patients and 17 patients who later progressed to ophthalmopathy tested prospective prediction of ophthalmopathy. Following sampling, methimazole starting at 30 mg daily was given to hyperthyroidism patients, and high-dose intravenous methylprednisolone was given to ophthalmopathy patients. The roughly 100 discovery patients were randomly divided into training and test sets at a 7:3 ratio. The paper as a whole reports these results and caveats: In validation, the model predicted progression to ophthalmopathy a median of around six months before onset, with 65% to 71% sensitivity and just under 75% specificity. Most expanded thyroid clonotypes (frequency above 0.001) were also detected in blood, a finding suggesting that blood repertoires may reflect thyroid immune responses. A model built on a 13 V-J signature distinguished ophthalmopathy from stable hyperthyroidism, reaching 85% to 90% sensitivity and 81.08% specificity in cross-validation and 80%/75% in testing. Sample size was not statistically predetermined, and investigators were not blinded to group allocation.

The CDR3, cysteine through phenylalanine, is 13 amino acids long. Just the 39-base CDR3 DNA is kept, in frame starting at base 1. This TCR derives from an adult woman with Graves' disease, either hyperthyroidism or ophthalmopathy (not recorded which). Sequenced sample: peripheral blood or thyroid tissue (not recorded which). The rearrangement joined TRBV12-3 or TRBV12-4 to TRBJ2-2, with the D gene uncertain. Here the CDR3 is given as CANSPRVGRELFF. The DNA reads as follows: TGTGCCAACAGTCCCCGGGTTGGGAGGGAGCTGTTTTTT.